This T cell receptor beta chain came from a study of quantifying T cell responses using KT2 cells. Study-level information: cDNA was made from DNase-treated RNA using alpha and beta constant primers. Under optimum conditions, T4 ligation efficiency was estimated at more than 10%.

An oligo carrying a UMI was ligated to the cDNA 3' end. First-round PCR used about 4 cycles and beta primers RC1.1 and RC1.2 covering TRBC1 and TRBC2. TCRdb passed the UMI-ligation and nested PCR reads through MiXCR, listing each CDR3 protein once. The top ten clones hold around a tenth of a sample with tens of thousands of distinct CDR3 sequences, about a tenth of them seen once. The germline CDR1 and CDR2 sequences are DFQATT and SNEGSKA (reference sequence). There are 12 residues in the CDR3. Known numbers of the T cell clone KT2 were added to PBMC. This clonotype was counted at least ten times. Its antigen is currently unknown. Study-wide results and caveats: KT2 sequence counts showed saturation when very many KT2 cells were spiked in.

The chain is built from TRBV20-1 and TRBJ2-7; TRBD2 matches 11 bases. The clonotype was recovered from a human donor. The sequencing sample was made of PBMCs spiked with cells of the T cell clone KT2. Written as DNA, the CDR3 is TGCAGCTCGACTAGCGGGATTGACGAGCAGTACTTC. Translated, it gives CSSTSGIDEQYF.